This note documents a single T cell receptor beta chain sequence. Germline lookup yields CDR1 MDHEN and CDR2 SYDVKM. Unmatched junction bases numbered 7, after V lost 6 bases and J lost 8 bases. This CDR3 region has 14 residues. This record comes from a study of blood T cell repertoires in COVID-19. As for the study in general: Nucleic acid was either cDNA or gDNA, and it came from T cells, B-cell-depleted T cells, or PBMCs.

Assay: immunoSEQ multiplex PCR; the TCRdb copy retains only in-frame clones and omits some. There are some 120,000 clones in the sample; around 80% occur only once, and roughly a sixth lies in the top ten. The sequence came from a young man with COVID-19, enrolled during active disease. The V gene is TRBV28, the J gene TRBJ2-1, with 10 bases identical to TRBD1. The source material was peripheral blood. CDR3 nucleotide sequence: TGTGCCAGCAGCCGGGACAGGGGATTCGATGAGCAGTTCTTC. Protein: CASSRDRGFDEQFF.